What follows are 8 T cell receptor beta chains derived from one specimen sequenced in a study of response to subunit inactivated influenza vaccine. TCRdb independently ran MiXCR on the RT-PCR reads; one entry per CDR3 protein. The sample contains almost 250,000 distinct CDR3 sequences, 12% of which appear only once. The material was non-naive T cells sorted from PBMCs, obtained around 14 days before vaccination. The receptors stem from a middle-aged man who received an inactivated influenza vaccine.

The CDR3 DNA reads TGCGCCAGCAGCCAAGGAACAGGGTCAGGGTACGAGCAGTACTTC. It specifies CASSQGTGSGYEQYF. The rearrangement joins TRBV4-3 to TRBJ2-7; TRBD1 might be the D (6 bases). CDR1 is LGHNA, CDR2 YSLEER, per germline. Trimming removed 1 base from V and 4 bases from J, with 14 bases in between. The CDR3 has 15 amino acids.

This clonotype was detected a few times. The chain uses TRBV2 and TRBJ2-1; tentatively, D is TRBD1 (6 bases). The V end lost 4 bases, the J end lost 15 bases, and 13 bases lay between the germline ends. Germline CDR1 reads SNHLY; CDR2 reads FYNNEI. The CDR3 is 11 amino acids. The CDR3, as DNA: TGTGCCAGCAGTGCCGGGACATTAAGGTTCTTC. This gives the protein CASSAGTLRFF.

The chain combines TRBV2 with TRBJ2-3; no definite D call. The V and J ends lost 5 bases and 5 bases respectively, with 11 bases between them. The CDR3 consists of 13 residues. Germline-derived CDR1 and CDR2 are SNHLY and FYNNEI. Here the CDR3 reads CASSPLVLDTQYF. CDR3 coding DNA: TGTGCCAGCAGTCCTTTAGTTTTAGATACGCAGTATTTT.

V is TRBV5-4 and J is TRBJ2-4; 7 bases fit TRBD1. With V trimmed by 0 bases and J by 8 bases, 5 bases remained unmatched. Germline V lookup: CDR1 SGHNT, CDR2 YYREEE (reference sequence). The CDR3 sequence is 14 residues long. The CDR3, as DNA: TGTGCCAGCAGCTTGGGAGGGGGCTTGGACATTCAGTACTTC. Residues: CASSLGGGLDIQYF.

In its sample, this clonotype was seen a few times. The J gene is TRBJ2-3, the V gene TRBV7-2; 7 bases are a match to TRBD1. Germline V gives CDR1 SGHTA, CDR2 FQGNSA. The CDR3 extends over 15 amino acids. Trimming removed 5 bases from V and 1 base from J; junction bases left unmatched: 6. CDR3 amino acids: CASSNRGVRTDTQYF. CDR3 DNA sequence: TGTGCCAGCAGCAACAGGGGTGTACGCACAGATACGCAGTATTTT.

This clonotype was seen more than once but under ten times. This chain joins TRBV5-1 and TRBJ2-1; the match to TRBD1 covers 8 bases. Losses at the gene ends were 0 bases for V and 9 bases for J; bases not matched to a gene: 8. Looked up from germline, CDR1 is SGHRS and CDR2 is YFSETQ. The CDR3 has 15 amino acids. In DNA, the CDR3 is TGCGCCAGCAGCTTGGCGGGACAGGTAGATAGTGAGCAGTTCTTC. This sequence encodes CASSLAGQVDSEQFF.

The sample holds a few counts of this clonotype. This sequence joins TRBV6-1 and TRBJ1-2; 8 bases match TRBD1. Germline V lookup: CDR1 MNHNS, CDR2 SASEGT. Trimming at V came to 6 bases and at J to 4 bases, leaving 13 bases not matched to a gene. The length of the CDR3 is 16 residues. CDR3 residues: CASRTSGQGASYGYTF. Here the CDR3 DNA reads TGTGCCAGCAGGACCTCGGGGCAGGGGGCGAGCTATGGCTACACCTTC.

The V gene is TRBV11-2, the J gene TRBJ1-1, with TRBD1 matching over 9 bases. V trimming: 6 bases; J trimming: 0 bases; junction bases outside the gene matches: 5. Germline lookup yields CDR1 SGHAT and CDR2 FQNNGV. This CDR3 comprises 15 residues. The CDR3 DNA follows: TGTGCCAGCAGGAGGGACAGGGTCATGAACACTGAAGCTTTCTTT. Amino acids: CASRRDRVMNTEAFF. The complete variable domain, with remaining parts taken from reference TRBV11-2 and TRBJ1-1, reads EAGVAQSPRYKIIEKRQSVAFWCNPISGHATLYWYQQILGQGPKLLIQFQNNGVVDDSQLPKDRFSAERLKGVDSTLKIQPAKLEDSAVYLCASRRDRVMNTEAFFGQGTRLTVV.